The 12 T cell receptor beta chains below all came from one sample that was sequenced in a study of blood T cell repertoires in COVID-19 (TCRdb year 2020). The library was prepared using the immunoSEQ multiplex PCR assay. TCRdb carries this immuneACCESS record with in-frame sequences only. Its versions omit some clonotypes, under half of them owing to an unresolved V gene in the studies checked, with the rest unexplained. The sample includes 70,000 to 85,000 clones, with more than 80% observed a single time. The ten largest clones capture around 15% of the sample. The sample comprised peripheral blood. Every receptor here comes from a woman older than 75 with acute or convalescent COVID-19.

The CDR3 region is CASSHVTGALGTEAFF. The CDR3 DNA is TGTGCCAGCAGCCACGTGACAGGGGCGTTGGGCACTGAAGCTTTCTTT. The rearrangement joins TRBV11-2 to TRBJ1-1; the match to TRBD1 covers 8 bases. The V segment lost 5 bases and the J segment 4 bases; nucleotides outside the gene matches: 12. This CDR3 has 16 residues. CDR1 is SGHAT and CDR2 is FQNNGV in the germline V gene.

The V and J genes are TRBV7-6 and TRBJ2-5, with 8 bases lining up with TRBD2. The CDR3 runs 14 residues. J gave up 5 bases and V 6 bases, and 8 bases lay outside the gene matches. Per the germline V gene, CDR1 is SGHVS and CDR2 is FNYEAQ. CDR3 in DNA: TGTGCCAGCAGGCGAACTAGCGGTTGGGAGACCCAGTACTTC. Translated: CASRRTSGWETQYF. The full variable domain, in which reference TRBV7-6 and TRBJ2-5 provide the parts outside the CDR3, is GAGVSQSPRYKVTKRGQDVALRCDPISGHVSLYWYRQALGQGPEFLTYFNYEAQQDKSGLPNDRFSAERPEGSISTLTIQRTEQRDSAMYRCASRRTSGWETQYFGPGTRLLVL.

Only one count was recorded for this clone. The CDR3 nucleotides are TGTGCCAGCAGCGCCAACCGGGGGGCTACTAAAGCTTTCTTT. It encodes CASSANRGATKAFF. The chain has TRBV2 and TRBJ1-1; the D gene is possibly TRBD1 (6 bases). V shed 6 bases and J shed 9 bases, with 20 bases lying between them. Germline CDR1 reads SNHLY; CDR2 reads FYNNEI. CDR3 length: 14 amino acids.

J is TRBJ2-2 and V is TRBV14, with D uncertain. The CDR3 is 16 amino acids. Germline lookup yields CDR1 SGHDN and CDR2 FVKESK. Trimming took 1 base from V and 0 from J, leaving 9 bases between them. The CDR3 bases are TGTGCCAGCAGCCAAGTCTCTATAACGAACACCGGGGAGCTGTTTTTT. It translates to CASSQVSITNTGELFF.

The CDR3 nucleotides are TGTGCCAGCAGGGGACACGGGGAATCACCCCTCCACTTT. This translates into CASRGHGESPLHF. J is TRBJ1-6 and V is TRBV28; D perhaps matches TRBD1 (6 bases). The V end lost 6 bases, the J end lost 10 bases, and 13 bases lay between the germline ends. The germline V gene has CDR1 MDHEN and CDR2 SYDVKM. The CDR3 extends over 13 amino acids.

This chain uses TRBV7-9 with TRBJ2-5; no clear D gene. CDR1 and CDR2 from the germline V gene are SEHNR and FQNEAQ (reference sequence). Trimming stripped 2 bases from V and 4 bases from J, with 8 bases between. The CDR3 runs 13 residues. In DNA form, the CDR3 reads TGTGCCAGCAGCTTATCGACAACAGAGACCCAGTACTTC. Translation: CASSLSTTETQYF.

The chain is built from TRBV5-4 and TRBJ1-2; no definite D call. The length of the CDR3 is 13 residues. Trimming removed 1 base from V and 5 bases from J, with 9 bases in between. Per germline, CDR1 SGHNT and CDR2 YYREEE (reference sequence). This CDR3 reads CASSLSAGYGYTF. The DNA for the CDR3 is TGTGCCAGCAGCTTGAGTGCGGGGTATGGCTACACCTTC. Supplemented by reference TRBV5-4 and TRBJ1-2, the full variable domain reads ETGVTQSPTHLIKTRGQQVTLRCSSQSGHNTVSWYQQALGQGPQFIFQYYREEENGRGNFPPRFSGLQFPNYSSELNVNALELDDSALYLCASSLSAGYGYTFGSGTRLTVV.

The rearrangement links TRBV5-1 to TRBJ1-1, with a tentative D call TRBD1 (5 bases). Per the germline V gene, CDR1 is SGHRS and CDR2 is YFSETQ. The V end was cut by 4 bases, the J end by 6 bases, with 16 bases between. The CDR3 is 14 residues long. The CDR3 region has the DNA TGCGCCAGCAGCGTGGAGGGGCAATTGGCTGAAGCTTTCTTT. As protein: CASSVEGQLAEAFF.

The V call is TRBV5-1, the J call TRBJ1-6, with 9 bases fitting TRBD1. The CDR3 covers 18 residues. Germline CDR1 reads SGHRS; CDR2 reads YFSETQ. The ends lost 1 base at V and 0 bases at J; junction bases unmatched: 5. CDR3 loop: CASSLRDRGSSYNSPLHF. In nucleotides, the CDR3 is TGCGCCAGCAGCTTGCGAGACAGGGGGAGCTCCTATAATTCACCCCTCCACTTT.

This clone has more than one count but fewer than ten. In DNA form, the CDR3 reads TGTGCCAGCAGTCGAGGACTAGCGAAGACCCAGTACTTC. Translated, it gives CASSRGLAKTQYF. The chain uses TRBV6-5 and TRBJ2-5, with 9 bases identical to TRBD2. Trimming took 5 bases from V and 6 from J; bases not matched to a gene: 4. This CDR3 has 13 amino acids. Germline V gives CDR1 MNHEY, CDR2 SVGAGI.

The chain is built from TRBV11-3 and TRBJ2-2; D gene ambiguous. CDR1 is SGHNT, CDR2 YENEEA, per germline. The CDR3 sequence is 13 residues long. V was trimmed by 7 bases and J by 7 bases, leaving 13 bases between them. The chain's CDR3 is CASTDRPGGELFF. In DNA, the CDR3 is TGTGCCAGCACCGACCGACCAGGCGGGGAGCTGTTTTTT.

The chain combines TRBV12-3 or TRBV12-4 with TRBJ1-2, with D possibly TRBD1 on 5 matching bases. Trimming took off 4 bases at V and 4 bases at J, with 10 bases between the two ends. CDR3 size: 13 residues. The CDR3, as DNA: TGTGCCAGCAGTTCGGGGGGTCTCTATGGCTACACCTTC. Its translation is CASSSGGLYGYTF.